The rows below give T cell receptor beta chains drawn from one sample of a study of Ad26.COV2.S vaccination and SARS-CoV-2 variants. Sequenced by immunoSEQ multiplex PCR; TCRdb stores in-frame clones only, minus some. The sample holds 410,000 or so clones, roughly 90% seen once. Specimen: peripheral blood, collected in a trial of Ad26.COV2.S vaccine versus placebo. The origin of the receptors is a person between 18 and 59 years old who received the Ad26.COV2.S COVID-19 vaccine or a placebo. CDR3s include the opening cysteine and the closing phenylalanine or tryptophan. The order of the fields is clone size, J gene, D gene, V gene, CDR3 protein, CDR3 DNA. The D gene is left open where the match is weak. A clone size is listed for some rows: how often the clone was seen (once, few, many), or a class if it is expanded.

clone size: once; J gene: TRBJ1-1; D gene: -; V gene: TRBV18; CDR3 protein: CASSTPNTEAFF; CDR3 DNA: TGTGCCAGCTCAACACCGAACACTGAAGCTTTCTTT
clone size: -; J gene: TRBJ1-5; D gene: TRBD1; V gene: TRBV7-2; CDR3 protein: CASSGTGYSNQPQHF; CDR3 DNA: TGTGCCAGCAGTGGGACAGGGTATAGCAATCAGCCCCAGCATTTT
clone size: -; J gene: TRBJ1-1; D gene: -; V gene: TRBV18; CDR3 protein: CASSPIGHTEAFF; CDR3 DNA: TGTGCCAGCTCACCAATTGGTCACACTGAAGCTTTCTTT
clone size: once; J gene: TRBJ1-1; D gene: -; V gene: TRBV6-5; CDR3 protein: CASRLIGGMNTEAFF; CDR3 DNA: TGTGCCAGCAGATTAATCGGGGGGATGAACACTGAAGCTTTCTTT
clone size: few; J gene: TRBJ1-1; D gene: -; V gene: TRBV28; CDR3 protein: CASSLGSITGAGNAEAFF; CDR3 DNA: TGTGCCAGCAGTTTAGGTTCGATCACTGGGGCGGGTAATGCTGAAGCTTTCTTT
clone size: -; J gene: TRBJ1-5; D gene: -; V gene: TRBV7-8; CDR3 protein: CASSSPPWAGSLQPQHF; CDR3 DNA: TGTGCCAGCAGCTCCCCCCCGTGGGCAGGCTCTCTTCAGCCCCAGCATTTT
clone size: -; J gene: TRBJ1-5; D gene: -; V gene: TRBV7-2; CDR3 protein: CASSLDEVYQPQHF; CDR3 DNA: TGTGCCAGCAGCTTAGACGAGGTTTATCAGCCCCAGCATTTT
clone size: once; J gene: TRBJ1-5; D gene: TRBD1; V gene: TRBV10-2; CDR3 protein: CASRGQGNQPQHF; CDR3 DNA: TGCGCCAGCAGGGGACAGGGCAATCAGCCCCAGCATTTT
clone size: -; J gene: TRBJ1-3; D gene: -; V gene: TRBV9; CDR3 protein: CASSKGTAGNTIYF; CDR3 DNA: TGTGCCAGCAGCAAAGGGACCGCTGGAAACACCATATATTTT
clone size: -; J gene: TRBJ2-2; D gene: -; V gene: TRBV7-2; CDR3 protein: CASSRPGGTGELFF; CDR3 DNA: TGTGCCAGCAGCCGCCCAGGGGGGACCGGGGAGCTGTTTTTT
clone size: -; J gene: TRBJ2-1; D gene: TRBD2; V gene: TRBV7-6; CDR3 protein: CASSSPLADVYNEQFF; CDR3 DNA: TGTGCCAGCAGCTCCCCTCTAGCGGACGTTTACAATGAGCAGTTCTTC
clone size: -; J gene: TRBJ2-7; D gene: -; V gene: TRBV9; CDR3 protein: CASSPQQGSYEQYF; CDR3 DNA: TGTGCCAGCAGCCCACAACAGGGTTCCTACGAGCAGTACTTC
clone size: -; J gene: TRBJ1-2; D gene: -; V gene: TRBV7-6; CDR3 protein: CASSSVPLLARNYGYTF; CDR3 DNA: TGTGCCAGCAGCTCTGTTCCCCTCCTGGCCAGAAACTATGGCTACACCTTC
clone size: -; J gene: TRBJ2-7; D gene: -; V gene: TRBV3-1/TRBV3-2; CDR3 protein: CASSLPSSYEQYF; CDR3 DNA: TGTGCCAGCAGCCTACCGAGCTCCTACGAGCAGTACTTC
clone size: -; J gene: TRBJ2-3; D gene: TRBD2; V gene: TRBV7-9; CDR3 protein: CASSPGAGTDTQYF; CDR3 DNA: TGTGCCAGCAGCCCAGGAGCGGGGACAGATACGCAGTATTTT
clone size: -; J gene: TRBJ2-7; D gene: -; V gene: TRBV6-5; CDR3 protein: CASIGMGMDEQYF; CDR3 DNA: TGTGCCAGCATAGGTATGGGGATGGACGAGCAGTACTTC
clone size: few; J gene: TRBJ2-1; D gene: TRBD2; V gene: TRBV10-2; CDR3 protein: CASSPGGFEQFF; CDR3 DNA: TGCGCCAGTTCCCCGGGAGGGTTTGAGCAGTTCTTC
clone size: -; J gene: TRBJ1-2; D gene: -; V gene: TRBV6-2/TRBV6-3; CDR3 protein: CASSHPRDGGYGYTF; CDR3 DNA: TGTGCCAGCAGTCACCCCCGGGACGGCGGCTATGGCTACACCTTC
clone size: -; J gene: TRBJ2-1; D gene: TRBD2; V gene: TRBV5-1; CDR3 protein: CASSLGLAGITAYNEQFF; CDR3 DNA: TGCGCCAGCAGCTTGGGACTAGCGGGGATAACGGCCTACAATGAGCAGTTCTTC
clone size: -; J gene: TRBJ1-6; D gene: TRBD1; V gene: TRBV7-6; CDR3 protein: CASSTRQGGNSPLHF; CDR3 DNA: TGTGCCAGCAGCACTAGACAGGGGGGTAATTCACCCCTCCACTTT
clone size: once; J gene: TRBJ2-3; D gene: TRBD2; V gene: TRBV10-2; CDR3 protein: CASSEGASGGADTQYF; CDR3 DNA: TGCGCCAGCAGTGAGGGAGCTAGCGGGGGGGCAGATACGCAGTATTTT
clone size: -; J gene: TRBJ1-1; D gene: TRBD1; V gene: TRBV5-1; CDR3 protein: CASSPKTGDTEAFF; CDR3 DNA: TGCGCCAGCAGCCCCAAAACAGGGGACACTGAAGCTTTCTTT
clone size: -; J gene: TRBJ2-2; D gene: -; V gene: TRBV19; CDR3 protein: CASSLRGGNTGELFF; CDR3 DNA: TGTGCCAGTAGCCTCAGGGGGGGGAACACCGGGGAGCTGTTTTTT
clone size: -; J gene: TRBJ2-1; D gene: -; V gene: TRBV20-1; CDR3 protein: CSARRNEQFF; CDR3 DNA: TGCAGTGCTCGCCGAAATGAGCAGTTCTTC
clone size: -; J gene: TRBJ2-5; D gene: TRBD1; V gene: TRBV28; CDR3 protein: CASRGTGFPGETQYF; CDR3 DNA: TGTGCCAGCAGGGGGACAGGCTTCCCCGGGGAGACCCAGTACTTC
clone size: -; J gene: TRBJ1-5; D gene: TRBD1; V gene: TRBV6-6; CDR3 protein: CASYNRDSVNQPQHF; CDR3 DNA: TGTGCCAGCTATAACAGGGACAGCGTCAATCAGCCCCAGCATTTT
clone size: -; J gene: TRBJ2-1; D gene: TRBD1; V gene: TRBV7-2; CDR3 protein: CASSPRTGGYNEQFF; CDR3 DNA: TGTGCCAGCAGCCCCCGGACAGGGGGGTACAATGAGCAGTTCTTC